A single TCR beta chain is shown here with its context. The antigen remains unidentified. This record belongs to a study of cytomegalovirus exposure and HLA in healthy donors. Across the whole study: The roughly 700 first-cohort repertoires and the 95 to 150 validation repertoires shared the same platform, a later analysis reported.

Assay: immunoSEQ multiplex PCR; the TCRdb copy retains only in-frame clones and omits some. The sample lists 90,000 to 150,000 clones; 70% to 90% were seen once. Study observations and caveats: Cytomegalovirus status was reportedly diagnosed by the classifier with high specificity and sensitivity. The study designated about 160 TCR beta chains cytomegalovirus-associated.

The TCR originated in a woman aged 18-29 years in good health and CMV-seropositive. Source material: PBMCs.

CDR3 DNA: TGTGCCAGTAGTGAAGGACAGGGAGGGTTCTACGAGCAGTACTTC. This gives the protein CASSEGQGGFYEQYF. This chain uses TRBV19 with TRBJ2-7, with D tentatively TRBD1 (8 bases). In germline, CDR1 is LNHDA, CDR2 SQIVND (reference sequence). The CDR3 is 15 residues long. Trimming left V 5 bases short and J 3 bases short, with 17 bases between.